The 8 T cell receptor beta chains listed next were all sequenced from one sample in a study of metastatic and nonmetastatic thyroid tumors. Using MiXCR, TCRdb reanalyzed the PCR reads. The table lists about 14,000 clones, about 12% of them singletons. Each patient came to thyroid surgery without any prior treatment (of any kind). Sequenced: blood. The receptors stem from a female donor with papillary thyroid cancer or a benign thyroid nodule (not recorded which). Some clones in this sample may be carry-over from other donors' samples.

This clone showed up just once. A much larger clone lies one base from this, so it may be a read error. This sequence joins TRBV5-4 and TRBJ2-2; D call uncertain. Germline assignment: CDR1 SGHNT and CDR2 YYREEE (reference sequence). V lost 4 bases and J 3 bases, leaving 13 bases between the germline ends. This CDR3 has 15 amino acids. The CDR3 nucleotides read TGTGCCAGCAGCCTAGGTTGGGTCCACACCGGGGAGCTGTTTTTT. This translates into CASSLGWVHTGELFF. Complete variable domain (other parts from reference TRBV5-4 and TRBJ2-2): ETGVTQSPTHLIKTRGQQVTLRCSSQSGHNTVSWYQQALGQGPQFIFQYYREEENGRGNFPPRFSGLQFPNYSSELNVNALELDDSALYLCASSLGWVHTGELFFGEGSRLTVL.

This clone was observed a handful of times. This sequence may be a read error, since a much larger clone differs from it by one base. The rearrangement uses TRBV29-1 and TRBJ2-1; 7 nucleotides line up with TRBD2. This CDR3 comprises 12 residues. V shed 3 bases and J 8 bases; nucleotides not matched to a gene: 4. Germline V gene sequence: CDR1 SQVTM, CDR2 ANQGSEA. The CDR3 is CSVDSAGYEQFF. The DNA for the CDR3 is TGCAGCGTTGATTCAGCGGGGTATGAGCAGTTCTTC.

This clone showed up many times. V usage is TRBV5-5 and J usage is TRBJ1-5; 7 bases line up with TRBD1. The CDR3 totals 14 residues. Germline CDR1 reads SGHKS; CDR2 reads YYEKEE (reference sequence). V was pared by 7 bases and J by 4 bases, with 8 bases of the junction left unmatched. The CDR3 sequence is CASAGGQNNQPQHF. DNA of the CDR3: TGTGCCAGCGCCGGGGGACAGAATAATCAGCCCCAGCATTTT.

With respect to this clone: The junction departs from the called germline gene at one end, perhaps through a read error. The identical CDR3 is also encoded by other nucleotide sequences in the sample. The genes are TRBV7-7 and TRBJ2-5, with D possibly being TRBD1 (7 bases). In germline, CDR1 is SSHAT, CDR2 FNYEAQ (reference sequence). CDR3 length: 18 residues. CDR3 sequence: CASSLVVASGGNEGTQYF. DNA for the CDR3: TGTGCTAGCAGCTTAGTTGTTGCGTCAGGGGGGAACGAGGGGACCCAGTACTTC.

This clone was counted ten times or more. V is TRBV5-6 and J is TRBJ2-7; no firm D call. This CDR3 is 13 amino acids long. Per the germline V gene, CDR1 is SGHDT and CDR2 is YYEEEE. V was trimmed by 0 bases and J by 2 bases, leaving 6 bases between them. The CDR3 is CASSLVQTYEQYF. Here the CDR3 DNA reads TGTGCCAGCAGCTTGGTGCAGACCTACGAGCAGTACTTC.

This clone came up many times. The chain uses TRBV5-1 and TRBJ2-5; tentatively, D is TRBD1 (6 bases). CDR1 is SGHRS, CDR2 YFSETQ, per germline. V gave up 4 bases and J gave up 9 bases, with 16 bases separating them. This CDR3 region has 13 residues. The CDR3 coding sequence is TGCGCCAGCAGCAGGGGGAACGAAGGGGCCCAGTACTTC. Encoded protein: CASSRGNEGAQYF.

This clone showed up many times. This could be a read error, since a much larger clone is one nucleotide away. The V gene is TRBV6-1, the J gene TRBJ1-5; D remains ambiguous. The CDR3 contains 13 residues. Per germline, CDR1 MNHNS and CDR2 SASEGT. The CDR3 nucleotides read TGTGCCAACAGTGAATGGGCGGGTCAGCCCCAGCATTTT. It is translated as CANSEWAGQPQHF.

The table lists this clone with many counts. This rearrangement joins TRBV2 to TRBJ2-1; 8 nucleotides align to TRBD1. The CDR3 runs 14 residues. After removal of 2 bases from V and 8 bases from J, the junction contained 5 bases not matched to a gene. Germline CDR1 reads SNHLY; CDR2 reads FYNNEI. The DNA of the CDR3 is TGTGCCAGCAGTGAACAGGGGGCGTTTTATGAGCAGTTCTTC. Its protein product is CASSEQGAFYEQFF.